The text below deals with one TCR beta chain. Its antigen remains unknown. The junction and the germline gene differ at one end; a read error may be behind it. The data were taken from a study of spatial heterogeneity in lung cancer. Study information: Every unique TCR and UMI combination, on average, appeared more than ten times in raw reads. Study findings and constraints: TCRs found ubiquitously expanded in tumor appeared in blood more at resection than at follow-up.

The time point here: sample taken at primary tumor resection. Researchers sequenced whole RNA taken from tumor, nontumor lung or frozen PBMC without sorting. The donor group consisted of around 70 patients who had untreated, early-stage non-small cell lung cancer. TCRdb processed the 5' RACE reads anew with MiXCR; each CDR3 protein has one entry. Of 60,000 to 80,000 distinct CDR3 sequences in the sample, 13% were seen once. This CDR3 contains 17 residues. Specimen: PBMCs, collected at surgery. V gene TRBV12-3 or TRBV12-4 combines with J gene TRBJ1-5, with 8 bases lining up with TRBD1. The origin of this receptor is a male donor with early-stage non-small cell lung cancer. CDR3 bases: TGTGCCAGCAGTTTAGCGGGAGTATCAGGGGGCTATCAGTCCCAGCATTTT. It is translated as CASSLAGVSGGYQSQHF.